The table lists the clone carrying this T cell receptor (beta chain) with a few counts. This specimen belongs to a study of T cell changes during pregnancy in multiple sclerosis. The CDR3 loop spans 13 amino acids. Germline V gene sequence: CDR1 GTSNPN, CDR2 SVGIG (reference sequence). V gave up 4 bases and J gave up 7 bases; unmatched junction bases: 5. Measured with immunoSEQ multiplex PCR; TCRdb has only the in-frame clones, and not every one. The sample shows about 99,000 clones, roughly 92% of them seen only once. The chain joins TRBV30 to TRBJ1-5, with 9 nucleotides matching TRBD1. The input for sequencing was peripheral blood, taken after pregnancy. The clonotype comes from a female donor with multiple sclerosis, enrolled in a pregnancy study. CDR3 bases: TGTGCCTGGAATGGACAGGGGTCCCAGCCCCAGCATTTT. Encoded protein: CAWNGQGSQPQHF. Full variable domain (missing parts from reference TRBV30 and TRBJ1-5): SQTIHQWPATLVQPVGSPLSLECTVEGTSNPNLYWYRQAAGRGLQLLFYSVGIGQISSEVPQNLSASRPQDRQFILSSKKLLLSDSGFYLCAWNGQGSQPQHFGDGTRLSIL.